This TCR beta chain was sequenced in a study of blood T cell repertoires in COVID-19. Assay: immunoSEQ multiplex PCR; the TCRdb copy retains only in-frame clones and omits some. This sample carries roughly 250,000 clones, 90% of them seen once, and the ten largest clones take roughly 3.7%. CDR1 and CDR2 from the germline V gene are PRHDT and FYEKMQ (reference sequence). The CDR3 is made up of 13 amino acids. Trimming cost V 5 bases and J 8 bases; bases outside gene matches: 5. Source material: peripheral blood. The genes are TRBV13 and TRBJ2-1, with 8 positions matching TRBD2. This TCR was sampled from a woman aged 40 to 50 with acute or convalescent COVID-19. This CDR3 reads CASSPTGGDEQFF. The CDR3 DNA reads TGTGCCAGCAGCCCCACGGGGGGGGATGAGCAGTTCTTC.